The 23 T cell receptor beta chains presented below share a single source sample, sequenced in a study of T cells in Graves' hyperthyroidism and ophthalmopathy. Amplification yielded TCR beta CDR3 regions, with RNA transcripts as the source. First-round RT-PCR targeting the TCR CDR3 was performed with the HTBI primer set. One entry per CDR3 protein results from TCRdb running MiXCR on the multiplex PCR reads. The sample yields nearly 600,000 distinct CDR3 sequences, approximately 15% seen once. Sequenced input: blood. Receptor source: a woman in her thirties with Graves' hyperthyroidism that later progressed to Graves' ophthalmopathy.

Comment on this clonotype: A read error is possible here, since a much larger clone lies one base away. The rearrangement joins TRBV7-3 to TRBJ1-1, with D perhaps TRBD1 (5 bases). Germline CDR1 and CDR2: SGHTA and FQGTGA. The CDR3 is made up of 15 amino acids. The DNA of the CDR3 is TGTGCCAGCAGCGTGAGTACAGGCCCCAACACTGAAGCTTTATTT. Amino acid sequence: CASSVSTGPNTEALF. The complete variable domain, with remaining parts taken from reference TRBV7-3 and TRBJ1-1, reads GAGVSQTPSNKVTEKGKYVELRCDPISGHTALYWYRQSLGQGPEFLIYFQGTGAADDSGLPNDRFFAVRPEGSVSTLKIQRTERGDSAVYLCASSVSTGPNTEALFGQGTRLTVV.

In this sample, this clonotype turned up many times. The CDR3 sequence: CSGSGRQETQYF. The CDR3 coding sequence is TGCAGTGGTTCGGGCAGGCAAGAGACCCAGTACTTC. This rearrangement joins TRBV20-1 to TRBJ2-5; D is undetermined. The V and J ends lost 7 bases and 2 bases respectively, with 11 bases between them. Germline loops: CDR1 DFQATT, CDR2 SNEGSKA (reference sequence). The CDR3 is 12 amino acids.

This clonotype appeared many times. The rearrangement joins TRBV6-1 to TRBJ1-2, with D hard to call. The CDR3 length is 16 residues. Germline V lookup: CDR1 MNHNS, CDR2 SASEGT. With 1 base removed from V and 4 bases from J, the gap between germline ends came to 16 bases. The CDR3 DNA follows: TGTGCCAGCAGTGAAGGGGAGGCCCGGGCAGGCTATGGCTACACCTTC. The encoded protein is CASSEGEARAGYGYTF.

The chain carries TRBV7-2 and TRBJ2-3; D is uncertain. The CDR3 consists of 13 residues. Trimming took 5 bases from V and 2 from J, leaving 8 bases between them. CDR1 is SGHTA and CDR2 is FQGNSA in the germline V gene. CDR3 loop: CASSQRITDTQYF. CDR3 DNA: TGTGCCAGCAGCCAACGTATCACAGATACGCAGTATTTT.

The sample holds many counts of this clonotype. The CDR3 DNA reads as TGTGCCAGCAAGGGTGGGGATTACAATGAGCAGTTCTTC. This encodes CASKGGDYNEQFF. The chain joins TRBV6-2 or TRBV6-3 to TRBJ2-1; the D is unclear. Germline V CDR1 and CDR2: MNHEY, SVGEGT. The CDR3 contains 13 residues. V lost 7 bases to trimming and J lost 4 bases, with 11 bases between them.

This clonotype is a singleton in its sample. V usage is TRBV7-3 and J usage is TRBJ2-3; a weak D match, TRBD2 (5 bases). The length of the CDR3 is 15 residues. Looked up from germline, CDR1 is SGHTA and CDR2 is FQGTGA. The ends were cut back, 3 bases at V and 3 bases at J, with 13 bases in the middle. The CDR3 coding sequence is TGTGCCAGCAGCTTCTCGGGGTTTGGGACAGATACGCAGTATTTT. As protein: CASSFSGFGTDTQYF.

This clonotype was detected many times. This rearrangement joins TRBV20-1 to TRBJ1-6, with 9 bases identical to TRBD1. The germline V gene has CDR1 DFQATT and CDR2 SNEGSKA (reference sequence). The CDR3 spans 15 residues. The V segment lost 0 bases and the J segment 9 bases; nucleotides outside the gene matches: 6. The CDR3 region has the DNA TGCAGTGCTAGAGATCTCGGGACAGGGCTTTCACCCCTCCACTTT. It specifies CSARDLGTGLSPLHF.

This clonotype was picked up many times. The CDR3 sequence is CASSPWDREASPLHF. In DNA form, the CDR3 reads TGTGCCAGCAGCCCCTGGGACAGGGAGGCTTCACCCCTCCACTTT. The V gene is TRBV3-1, the J gene TRBJ1-6; 9 nucleotides line up with TRBD1. Germline CDR1 is LGHDT and CDR2 is YNNKEL (reference sequence). The CDR3 has 15 residues. J was trimmed by 9 bases and V by 4 bases; bases with no gene match: 7.

The J gene is TRBJ2-3, the V gene TRBV7-9, with D uncertain. Germline assignment: CDR1 SEHNR and CDR2 FQNEAQ (reference sequence). V lost 5 bases, J lost 3 bases, and 12 bases lay in between. This CDR3 spans 14 amino acids. Written as DNA, the CDR3 is TGTGCCAGCAGCGCGGAGTTCGCAACAGATACGCAGTATTTT. This codes for CASSAEFATDTQYF.

The rearrangement links TRBV5-6 to TRBJ2-3; no definite D call. V was clipped by 4 bases and J by 1 base, with 10 bases between them. From germline, CDR1 is SGHDT and CDR2 YYEEEE. This CDR3 spans 14 amino acids. The CDR3 DNA is TGTGCCAGCAGCACAGCAGAGGGCACAGATACGCAGTATTTT. This sequence encodes CASSTAEGTDTQYF.

This clonotype was counted ten times or more. CDR3 DNA sequence: TGCGCCAGCAACCCGGGACAGGGGACAGATACGCAGTATTTT. This encodes CASNPGQGTDTQYF. The chain recombines TRBV5-1 with TRBJ2-3; 10 bases line up with TRBD1. The CDR3 has 14 amino acids. The germline CDR1 and CDR2 sequences are SGHRS and YFSETQ. V was pared by 6 bases and J by 3 bases, with 4 bases of the junction left unmatched. The variable domain in full, completed from reference TRBV5-1 and TRBJ2-3, reads KAGVTQTPRYLIKTRGQQVTLSCSPISGHRSVSWYQQTPGQGLQFLFEYFSETQRNKGNFPGRFSGRQFSNSRSEMNVSTLELGDSALYLCASNPGQGTDTQYFGPGTRLTVL.

This clonotype was recorded a few times. V is TRBV20-1 and J is TRBJ2-7; D is possibly TRBD2 (6 bases). CDR1 is DFQATT and CDR2 is SNEGSKA in the germline V gene (reference sequence). V was shortened by 4 bases and J by 5 bases, with 21 bases between the two germline ends. The CDR3 has 15 amino acids. CDR3 residues: CSAIWWGRTTNEQYF. CDR3 sequence (DNA): TGCAGTGCTATATGGTGGGGGAGGACAACGAACGAGCAGTACTTC.

This clonotype was found a few times. One junction end disagrees with the germline gene, perhaps due to a read error. V is TRBV19 and J is TRBJ2-1; 10 bases map to TRBD1. The CDR3 extends over 16 amino acids. Germline values: CDR1 LNHDA, CDR2 SQIVND (reference sequence). The CDR3, as DNA: TGTGCCAGTAGTGCCGCGGGACAGGGGAGAATCAGTGAGCGGTTCTTC. Translation: CASSAAGQGRISERFF. Full variable domain (missing parts from reference TRBV19 and TRBJ2-1): DGGITQSPKYLFRKEGQNVTLSCEQNLNHDAMYWYRQDPGQGLRLIYYSQIVNDFQKGDIAEGYSVSREKKESFPLTVTSAQKNPTAFYLCASSAAGQGRISERFFGPGTRLTVL.

This clonotype has a count of ten or more. The rearrangement links TRBV7-8 to TRBJ2-1; D call uncertain. CDR1 and CDR2 from the germline V gene are SGHVS and FQNEAQ. This CDR3 region has 15 residues. Trimming shortened V by 3 bases and J by 9 bases, and 18 bases separated the two germline ends. This CDR3 is CASSFRLPMYGEQFF. The CDR3 DNA reads as TGTGCCAGCAGCTTCCGCCTTCCGATGTACGGTGAGCAGTTCTTC.

Points on this clonotype: This may be a read error: a much more frequent sequence differs by one nucleotide. The V gene is TRBV6-8, the J gene TRBJ2-7; D is unclear. The CDR3 is 14 amino acids. In germline, CDR1 is MNHGY, CDR2 SAAAGT. The CDR3 DNA is TGTGCCAGCGGTTATTACGCTGCCCCCTACGAGCAGTACTTC. Translation gives CASGYYAAPYEQYF.

This clonotype has ten or more counts. The V call is TRBV12-3 or TRBV12-4, the J call TRBJ2-6; no definite D call. V dropped 6 bases and J dropped 0 bases, with 9 bases sitting between them. This CDR3 has 15 amino acids. For the CDR3, the DNA is TGTGCCAGCAGAGCCGGGCACTCTGGGGCCAACGTCCTGACTTTC. It codes for CASRAGHSGANVLTF.

V is TRBV6-2 or TRBV6-3 and J is TRBJ2-7; D perhaps matches TRBD1 (6 bases). Trimming pared 6 bases from V and 6 bases from J, leaving 15 bases between. CDR3 length: 13 amino acids. Germline CDR1 reads MNHEY; CDR2 reads SVGEGT. CDR3 in amino acids: CASRTGRWSEQYF. CDR3 coding DNA: TGTGCCAGCAGAACAGGGCGGTGGTCCGAGCAGTACTTC.

At least ten counts were recorded for this clonotype. V usage is TRBV10-3 and J usage is TRBJ2-7; TRBD1 or TRBD2 may be the D gene (5 bases each). The CDR3 runs 13 residues. V lost 4 bases and J 2 bases, leaving 9 bases between the germline ends. Germline loops: CDR1 ENHRY, CDR2 SYGVKD. The CDR3 bases are TGTGCCATCAGTGGAGGGACCCCCTACGAGCAGTACTTC. This encodes CAISGGTPYEQYF.

This clonotype was picked up many times. The CDR3 nucleotides are TGTGCCAGCAGTGGAAGGGTAGGGGGTCGGAGCTCCTACGAGCAGTACTTC. Protein: CASSGRVGGRSSYEQYF. The chain has TRBV6-1 and TRBJ2-7, with D possibly matching TRBD1 (6 bases). Germline CDR1 and CDR2: MNHNS and SASEGT. Trimming left V 4 bases short and J 0 bases short, with 19 bases between. There are 17 residues in the CDR3.

This clonotype was seen repeatedly, ten times or more. The chain couples TRBV10-2 to TRBJ1-1; D remains ambiguous. The CDR3 length is 14 residues. In germline, CDR1 is WSHSY, CDR2 SAAADI. V lost 4 bases to trimming and J lost 0 bases, with 9 bases between them. CDR3 region: CASSVTIMNTEAFF. In nucleotides, the CDR3 is TGCGCCAGCAGTGTGACCATAATGAACACTGAAGCTTTCTTT.

V is TRBV20-1 and J is TRBJ2-3, with 8 bases lining up with TRBD2. CDR3 length equals 16 residues. Germline CDR1 DFQATT, CDR2 SNEGSKA (reference sequence). The V segment lost 0 bases and the J segment 0 bases; nucleotides outside the gene matches: 5. CDR3 sequence: CSARDYLAGSTDTQYF. CDR3 in DNA: TGCAGTGCTAGAGATTATTTAGCGGGAAGCACAGATACGCAGTATTTT.

The chain combines TRBV27 with TRBJ2-1, with 8 bases matching TRBD1. The germline gives CDR1 MNHEY, CDR2 SMNVEV (reference sequence). CDR3 length equals 15 residues. V was pared by 1 base and J by 2 bases, with 1 base of the junction left unmatched. This CDR3 reads CASSLWTGTYNEQFF. CDR3 coding DNA: TGTGCCAGCAGTTTATGGACAGGGACCTACAATGAGCAGTTCTTC.

In its sample, this clonotype was seen many times. This chain joins TRBV7-2 and TRBJ1-4; D is ambiguous. This CDR3 is 14 amino acids long. CDR1 and CDR2 from the germline V gene are SGHTA and FQGNSA. Trimming removed 5 bases at V and 7 bases at J, with 14 bases between. CDR3 in amino acids: CASSPRGQFEKLFF. CDR3 sequence (DNA): TGTGCCAGCAGCCCCAGAGGGCAGTTTGAAAAACTGTTTTTT.